Sequencing of this T cell receptor beta chain was carried out in a study of blood T cell repertoires in COVID-19. Study-level background: COVID-19 samples from acute and convalescent phases originated in the United States, Italy and Spain. From T cells, B-cell-depleted T cells, or PBMCs came the material, which was cDNA or gDNA.

Germline CDR1 is SGHTA and CDR2 is FQGTGA. V dropped 5 bases and J dropped 1; count of bases not matched to a gene: 13. This CDR3 region has 18 residues. In the authors' workflow: Amplification with reference gene primers provided the estimates of nucleated cell counts. Profiled with immunoSEQ multiplex PCR; TCRdb holds only in-frame clones, not every one. That table gives V, J and clone size, and the DNA gave D and trimming. The sample lists more than 100,000 clones; about 90% were seen once. The chain combines TRBV7-3 with TRBJ2-2; 7 positions agree with TRBD1. The receptor was isolated from a woman in her sixties or seventies with acute or convalescent COVID-19. The source material was peripheral blood. In DNA, the CDR3 is TGTGCCAGCAGCCTCGCCGGGACAGCTTCCCTGAACACCGGGGAGCTGTTTTTT. This gives the protein CASSLAGTASLNTGELFF. Full variable domain (rest looked up from reference TRBV7-3 and TRBJ2-2): GAGVSQTPSNKVTEKGKYVELRCDPISGHTALYWYRQSLGQGPEFLIYFQGTGAADDSGLPNDRFFAVRPEGSVSTLKIQRTERGDSAVYLCASSLAGTASLNTGELFFGEGSRLTVL.